This T cell receptor (beta chain) was recorded in a study of cytomegalovirus exposure and HLA in healthy donors. Regarding donors, all were healthy bone marrow donors. The CDR3 runs 12 residues. V was trimmed by 4 bases and J by 2 bases, leaving 8 bases between them. Germline CDR1 is SQVTM and CDR2 is ANQGSEA. The primer mix had 60 Vbeta and 13 Jbeta primers. Some clones are missing from TCRdb's copy, which holds only in-frame ones; the method was immunoSEQ multiplex PCR. Found here are tens of thousands of clones; the top ten clones hold 2.5% to 3%. This sequence was found in a man aged 35-49 years in good health and CMV-seronegative. The chain carries TRBV29-1 and TRBJ2-5, with TRBD2 as a possible D gene (6 bases). The specimen was PBMCs. Here the CDR3 reads CSVGGLQETQYF. DNA of the CDR3: TGCAGCGTTGGAGGACTACAAGAGACCCAGTACTTC. The full variable domain, in which reference TRBV29-1 and TRBJ2-5 provide the parts outside the CDR3, is SAVISQKPSRDICQRGTSLTIQCQVDSQVTMMFWYRQQPGQSLTLIATANQGSEATYESGFVIDKFPISRPNLTFSTLTVSNMSPEDSSIYLCSVGGLQETQYFGPGTRLLVL.